This TCR beta chain was sequenced for a study of control samples from healthy donors and cancer patients. Assay: immunoSEQ multiplex PCR; the TCRdb copy retains only in-frame clones and omits some. The sample holds fewer than 90,000 clones; under 90% are singletons and the top ten take 28%. V shed 4 bases and J shed 3 bases, with 15 bases lying between them. The length of the CDR3 is 15 residues. Germline V CDR1 and CDR2: LGHNA, YSLEER. This chain uses TRBV4-3 with TRBJ1-2; D remains ambiguous. The sample consisted of blood. The source of this sequence is a man aged 45 to 65 in good health. CDR3: CASSPQARQYYGYTF. In DNA, the CDR3 is TGCGCCAGCAGCCCCCAGGCACGGCAATACTATGGCTACACCTTC.